This TCR beta chain comes out of a study of cytomegalovirus exposure and HLA in healthy donors (dated by TCRdb to between 2016 and 2019). Looking at the study overall: An earlier analysis of 587 of the donors reported about 280 Gb of sequence data and around 120 million unique TCR beta sequences obtained from some 200 million T cells. High-throughput TCR immunosequencing, statistical association of individual TCRs with disease status, and machine learning were combined to predict cytomegalovirus infection status. A separate validation cohort of about 110 different subjects was used in addition to the 666-subject first cohort. Donor age, sex, ethnicity and CMV serostatus were collected together with the repertoire data. Among under 450 genotyped donors of the cohort, an average of around 240,000 unique TCR beta nucleotide sequences were sequenced per donor, 15% to 20% of them non-productive. Around 320 gigabases of sequencing data and tens of millions of unique TCR sequences were included in an early release covering about 600 HLA-typed donors. The study used immunosequencing to profile the T cell repertoires of hundreds of subjects and linked those repertoires to cytomegalovirus serostatus. Four or five DR-DQ haplotypes were treated as single units for association and clustering because of strong linkage in the cohort. Rather than using new phenotypic data, the later analysis identified candidate immune exposures from TCR beta sequences and from how often those sequences occurred across donors. The study aimed to test whether cataloging public T cell receptors could reveal signatures of past pathogen exposure. Every repertoire in the discovery cohort had been generated on one and the same sequencing platform. To decide whether each TCR beta V gene segment behaved as functional or pseudogenic, an earlier analysis of several hundred of the donors relied on high-throughput TCR beta sequencing. A later genetic analysis took genome-wide SNP genotypes for about 55% of the roughly 700 donors and used that subset as a discovery cohort. Of the 350 to 400 genotyped donors, 65% to 90% fell in the genetic ancestry cluster associated with self-reported Caucasian donors. HLA typing covered class I and class II loci at four-digit resolution. Typing coverage varied by locus: roughly 620-640 donors for A, B, C, DRB1 and DQB1; approximately 500 for DQA1; over 600 for DPA1; roughly 450 for DPB1. A later analysis re-examined previously published TCR beta repertoires from more than 550 donors and added high-resolution HLA genotyping to investigate patterns of TCR occurrence.

Study-wide findings and limitations: In a later analysis, about 16,000 TCR beta sequences were associated with specific HLA alleles at a false discovery rate of 0.05. Because HLA typing was unavailable for some donors at each locus, only the typed subset was used in association tests. A few of the identified cytomegalovirus-associated TCR beta chains were confirmed in vitro to be specific for cytomegalovirus antigens. This cohort had only TCR beta chains sequenced, and the lack of alpha or paired-chain data limited which features could be detected. In an earlier analysis of more than 500 of the donors, most TCR beta V segments appeared in productive rearrangements about 87% or about 30% of the time, broadly matching IMGT annotations. The classifier was reported to diagnose cytomegalovirus status with high specificity and sensitivity in both the original cohort and the validation cohort. Most CMV-associated TCR beta chains appeared to be HLA-restricted in a later analysis, and the HLA associations seemed to be driven largely by CMV exposure. Strong co-occurrence of HLA alleles, especially DR and DQ, made assigning TCR associations to individual alleles difficult. Most TCR sequences were seen in very few donors, while some public TCRs were found in many individuals. V-gene and J-gene trimming of TCR beta chains was associated with a missense DCLRE1C variant in a later genetic analysis, and the association was replicated in an independent cohort. A further reported finding was that TCR beta sequences accurately predicted the HLA-A and HLA-B alleles for most subjects in the first cohort. Immune exposure information for the cohort was limited to CMV serostatus. A cluster of highly shared sequence variants was judged likely to represent a technical artifact of the sequencing pipeline. A total of fewer than 200 TCR beta chains were listed by the study as associated with cytomegalovirus. According to a later genetic analysis, donors in an Asian-associated ancestry cluster had fewer N-insertions in productive TCRs than the approximately 630-donor mean. Sequencing depth was assumed to be roughly uniform across donors in the presence/absence analyses, though that assumption may not hold. According to a later analysis, TCR association rates differed among HLA loci, with DRB1 alleles showing the most associated TCRs and HLA-C alleles showing the fewest. In a later analysis, HLA-associated TCR beta chains were found to be more clonally expanded and to have lower generation probabilities than equally common non-associated chains. According to the authors, the approach could potentially be generalized to other disease states and immunological phenotypes. A later analysis reported that several top co-occurrence clusters appeared linked to parvovirus B19, influenza, CMV and Epstein-Barr virus. Linkage disequilibrium might explain the correlated functional status among segregating V segments, but an unknown experimental factor could not be ruled out. Because counts were too low, under 20 rarely observed V segments, including chromosome 9 orphons, were left out of the earlier analysis of over 550 of the donors. Some IMGT-functional V segments, including TRBV6-2 and TRBV6-3, could not be distinguished by the 87-base-pair reads and were therefore excluded.

The receptor library was made with the immunoSEQ multiplex PCR assay. For the multiplex PCR, a mixture combining 60 forward primers for TCR Vbeta segments and 13 reverse primers for TCR Jbeta segments was used. Amplification of the CDR3 region of rearranged TCR beta genes was performed with a multiplex PCR assay on genomic DNA. On the Illumina HiSeq System, the amplified TCR beta libraries were sequenced as 87-base-pair reads. Regarding the original processing steps: Across the 600 to 700 repertoires, a later analysis counted some 81 million unique TCR beta chains, 9.5 million to 13 million of which were shared by at least two donors. A nearest-neighbor algorithm error-corrected the raw reads and collapsed the reads into unique sequences, merging closely related sequences to remove PCR and sequencing errors. V, D and J gene segments were assigned by aligning CDR3 sequences to IMGT reference sequences. For a sequence to be retained, a match of at least six nucleotides to both a V gene segment and a J gene segment was required. Rearrangements were called productive when the CDR3 lacked stop codons and stayed in frame with V and J; all others were non-productive. CDR3 was defined according to IMGT convention as the region running from the second conserved V-encoded cysteine to the conserved J-encoded phenylalanine. The earlier analysis of fewer than 700 of the donors excluded sequences that lacked an unambiguous match to a single V gene segment. In an earlier analysis of around 600 of the donors, V segments were called functional above 56.7% productive rearrangements and were called segregating when the between-donor standard deviation exceeded 5%. A statistical classification framework was built for diagnosing cytomegalovirus status from the catalog of TCR beta chain sequences. In a later analysis, V and J genes were assigned by comparing TCR nucleotide sequences against IMGT/GENE-DB human TR gene sequences. In a later analysis, CDR3 sequences and most-parsimonious VDJ recombination scenarios were assigned using the TCRdist pipeline. A later analysis defined each TCR beta chain by its CDR3 amino acid sequence plus V-gene family, and excluded reads lacking a unique V-gene family. To address suspected cross-contamination and a sequencing artifact, a later analysis removed several hundred highly shared, low-generation-probability nucleotide sequences. A later analysis calculated a clonal expansion index for each public chain from normalized within-repertoire ranks of inferred template counts. A later analysis computed generation probabilities with a VDJ recombination model fitted to out-of-frame rearrangements, and checked the results against IGoR. A later analysis scored TCR-TCR, TCR-HLA and TCR-CMV co-occurrence with hypergeometric tests, applying a repertoire-size bias correction to TCR pairs. In a later analysis, false discovery rates were estimated by permuting HLA or CMV assignments 20 times. A later analysis grouped co-occurring TCRs with DBSCAN, adding TCRdist sequence similarity when clustering within HLA-allele-positive subsets. Repertoires with fewer than 30,000 or more than 120,000 public chains were left out of co-occurrence clustering, as were several repertoires with anomalous nucleotide sharing. TCRdb provides this immuneACCESS table in a form limited to in-frame rearrangements. Some clones are lacking; in checked studies, under half of them reflect an unresolved V gene, and why the rest are absent is not known. V, J and clone size were drawn from that table, and D and trimming were deduced from the DNA. Recorded for this sample are roughly 100,000 clones; 65% to 80% of them occurred a single time. The top ten constitute about 9.3% of the sample.

The cohort comprised hundreds of healthy bone marrow donors. At the time of sampling, all cohort members were nominally healthy, though unrecorded immune exposures were likely present. The donor tested CMV seropositive and was one of the 289 seropositive cohort members. A peripheral blood sample was provided by each donor, and peripheral blood mononuclear cells were used for TCR beta sequencing. The Qiagen DNeasy Blood Extraction Kit was used to extract genomic DNA from the blood cell samples. Via the germline V gene, CDR1 is SGHRS and CDR2 YFSETQ. V trim: 0 bases; J trim: 2 bases; unmatched bases: 2. Counted from cysteine to phenylalanine, this CDR3 has 15 amino acids. Only the CDR3 DNA stays, 45 bases, in frame from base 1. This clone has just a few counts. This receptor's antigen is unknown. Base qualities were left out, and no much larger clone turns up one base away.

The TCR was taken from a woman aged 18-29 years in good health and CMV-seropositive. Sequencing used PBMCs. The chain was built from TRBV5-1 and TRBJ2-3; 8 central nucleotides agree with TRBD1. Here is the DNA: TGCGCCAGCAGCTTGGCGGACAGGGACACAGATACGCAGTATTTT. This gives the protein CASSLADRDTDTQYF.